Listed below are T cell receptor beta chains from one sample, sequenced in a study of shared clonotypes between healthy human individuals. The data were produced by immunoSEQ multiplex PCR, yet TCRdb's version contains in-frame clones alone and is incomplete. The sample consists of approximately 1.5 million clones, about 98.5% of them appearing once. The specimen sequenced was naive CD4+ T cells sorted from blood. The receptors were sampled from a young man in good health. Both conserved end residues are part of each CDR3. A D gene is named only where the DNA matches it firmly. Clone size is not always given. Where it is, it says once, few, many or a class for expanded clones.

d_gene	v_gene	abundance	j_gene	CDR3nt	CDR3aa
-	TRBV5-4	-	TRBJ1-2	TGTGCCAGCACCCTTCCAGGGGATGGCTACACCTTC	CASTLPGDGYTF
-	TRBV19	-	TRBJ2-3	TGTGCCAGTAGTATCCCAGGCCCGGGGTCAGATACGCAGTATTTT	CASSIPGPGSDTQYF
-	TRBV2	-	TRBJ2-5	TGTGCCAGCAGTGATGTCACAGAAGAGACCCAGTACTTC	CASSDVTEETQYF
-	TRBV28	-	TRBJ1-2	TGTGCCAGCACCGGAAACTATGGCTACACCTTC	CASTGNYGYTF
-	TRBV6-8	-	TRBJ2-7	TGTGCCAGCAGTTACTGCTACAGGGAGAACCTGGACGAGCAGTACTTC	CASSYCYRENLDEQYF
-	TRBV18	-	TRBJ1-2	TGTGCCAGCTCACCGGCTGACAGACCAATACACTATGGCTACACCTTC	CASSPADRPIHYGYTF
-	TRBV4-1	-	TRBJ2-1	TGCGCCAGCAGCCAAGGCCACTCGAGTTACAATGAGCAGTTCTTC	CASSQGHSSYNEQFF
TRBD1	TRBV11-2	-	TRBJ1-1	TGTGCCAGCAGCGGGGACAGCAACACTGAAGCTTTCTTT	CASSGDSNTEAFF
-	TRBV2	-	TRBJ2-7	TGTGCCAGCACGTACAACAGGAACTACGAGCAGTACTTC	CASTYNRNYEQYF
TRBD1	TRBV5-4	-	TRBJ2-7	TGTGCCAGCACGGGACAGTCCTACGAGCAGTACTTC	CASTGQSYEQYF
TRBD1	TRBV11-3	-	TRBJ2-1	TGTGCCAGCAGCAGGGGACAGGGGGCCGATGAGCAGTTCTTC	CASSRGQGADEQFF
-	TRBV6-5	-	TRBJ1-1	TGTGCCAGCAGTTACGGTAAGAACACTGAAGCTTTCTTT	CASSYGKNTEAFF
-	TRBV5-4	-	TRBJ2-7	TGTGCCAGCAGCGCCGACCAGCGCTCCCTTTACGAGCAGTACTTC	CASSADQRSLYEQYF
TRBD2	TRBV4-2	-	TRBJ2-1	TGTGCCAGCAGCCTGGGACTAGCAGAAAACAATGAGCAGTTCTTC	CASSLGLAENNEQFF
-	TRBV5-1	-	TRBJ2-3	TGCGCCAGCAGCTTGGTCCCTACATCCACAGATACGCAGTATTTT	CASSLVPTSTDTQYF
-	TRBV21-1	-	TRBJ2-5	TGTGCCAGCAGCAAAGCCGGGGCTAGCGGGAGTCTCGAGACCCAGTACTTC	CASSKAGASGSLETQYF
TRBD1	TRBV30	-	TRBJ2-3	TGTGCCTCAACACCGGGACAGGGGGCCTCAGCGGGAGGGCTATCGGATACGCAGTATTTT	CASTPGQGASAGGLSDTQYF
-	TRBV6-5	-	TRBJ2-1	TGTGCCAGCAGCATACGGGCCGGCGCGCAGTTCTTC	CASSIRAGAQFF
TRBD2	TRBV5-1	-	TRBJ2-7	TGCGCCAGCAGCCGATCCGGACTAGCGGGTGGAGCCTACGAGCAGTACTTC	CASSRSGLAGGAYEQYF
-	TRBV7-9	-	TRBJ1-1	TGTGCCAGCAGCTTAGCCCTCCGGGACGGGATGAACACTGAAGCTTTCTTT	CASSLALRDGMNTEAFF
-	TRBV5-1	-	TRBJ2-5	TGCGCCAGCAGCTTATCATCCGGGGGGACCCAGTACTTC	CASSLSSGGTQYF
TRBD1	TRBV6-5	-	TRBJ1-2	TGTGCCAGCAGTTTAGGGTTGGGACAGGGGGCGCATGGCTACACCTTC	CASSLGLGQGAHGYTF
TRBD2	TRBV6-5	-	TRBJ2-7	TGTGCCAGCAGTACCTCTAGCGGTTACTACGAGCAGTACTTC	CASSTSSGYYEQYF
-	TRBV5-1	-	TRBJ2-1	TGCGCCAGCAGCTTGGAAGTGTCCTACAATGAGCAGTTCTTC	CASSLEVSYNEQFF
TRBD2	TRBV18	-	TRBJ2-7	TGTGCCAGCTCACCACCTAATTTAGCGGGAGGGCCGAGGCAGTACTTC	CASSPPNLAGGPRQYF
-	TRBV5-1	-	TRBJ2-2	TGCGCCAGCAGCTTGTCTGGGTTGAACACCGGGGAGCTGTTTTTT	CASSLSGLNTGELFF
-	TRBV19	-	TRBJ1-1	TGTGCCAGTACCCTTCAGGGGACTGAAGCTTTCTTT	CASTLQGTEAFF
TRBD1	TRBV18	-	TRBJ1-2	TGTGCCAGCTCACCGGGACAGCTCTATGGCTACACCTTC	CASSPGQLYGYTF
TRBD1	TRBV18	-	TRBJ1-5	TGTGCCAGCTCACCGGACAGGGTTTATCAGCCCCAGCATTTT	CASSPDRVYQPQHF
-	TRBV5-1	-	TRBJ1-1	TGCGCCAGCAGCTTGGCTGACGGGAACACTGAAGCTTTCTTT	CASSLADGNTEAFF
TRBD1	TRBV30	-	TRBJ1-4	TGTGCCTGGGGCCGGGACAGGATCGGGGAAAAACTGTTTTTT	CAWGRDRIGEKLFF
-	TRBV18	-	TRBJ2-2	TGTGCCAGCTCGGCGAACGGGGTCAACACCGGGGAGCTGTTTTTT	CASSANGVNTGELFF
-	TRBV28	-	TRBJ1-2	TGTGCCAGCAGTTTACGGGGTACTAACTATGGCTACACCTTC	CASSLRGTNYGYTF
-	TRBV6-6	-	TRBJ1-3	TGTGCCACCCTCGGGGAAGATTCAGGAAACACCATATATTTT	CATLGEDSGNTIYF
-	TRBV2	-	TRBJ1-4	TGTGCCAGCAGTGGGGGAGCAATCGGCGAAAAACTGTTTTTT	CASSGGAIGEKLFF
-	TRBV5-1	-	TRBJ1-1	TGCGCCAGCAGCTTGTCGGTGGAGACTGAAGCTTTCTTT	CASSLSVETEAFF
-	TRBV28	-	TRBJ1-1	TGTGCCAGCAGTATGAGGGTCAACACTGAAGCTTTCTTT	CASSMRVNTEAFF
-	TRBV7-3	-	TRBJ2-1	TGTGCCAGCAGCCTGGACACCAATGAGCAGTTCTTC	CASSLDTNEQFF
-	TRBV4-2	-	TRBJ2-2	TGTGCCAGCAGCGAAGACAGAAGCGGGGAGCTGTTTTTT	CASSEDRSGELFF
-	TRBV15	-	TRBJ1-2	TGTGCCACCAGCAGAGGTGAGGGTAGTGGCTACACCTTC	CATSRGEGSGYTF
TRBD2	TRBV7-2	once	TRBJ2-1	TGTGCCAGCAGCTTAGGCGCTAGCGGGAGGATAGGTTACAATGAGCAGTTCTTC	CASSLGASGRIGYNEQFF
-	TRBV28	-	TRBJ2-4	TGTGCCAGCAGCCACCGGGCACTAGTTAAAAACATTCAGTACTTC	CASSHRALVKNIQYF
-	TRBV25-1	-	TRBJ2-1	TGTGCCAGCAGTGAGAACAATGAGCAGTTCTTC	CASSENNEQFF
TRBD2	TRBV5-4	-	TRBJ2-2	TGTGCCTGCAGTAGCGGGAGGACGAACACCGGGGAGCTGTTTTTT	CACSSGRTNTGELFF
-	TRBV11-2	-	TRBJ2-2	TGTGCCAGCAGCTCCGAAAGGGGGGGCCCTGGGAACACCGGGGAGCTGTTTTTT	CASSSERGGPGNTGELFF
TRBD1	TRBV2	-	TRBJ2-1	TGTGCCAGCAGTCGCAGGACAGGAGCCTCCTACAATGAGCAGTTCTTC	CASSRRTGASYNEQFF
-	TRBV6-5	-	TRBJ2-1	TGTGCCAGCAGTTCCCTCGGCGGAAGGCACAATGAGCAGTTCTTC	CASSSLGGRHNEQFF